Detailed here is one T cell receptor beta chain. Its antigen is as yet unknown. Carried by the TCR beta cDNA libraries were unique molecular identifiers. Between roughly 0.9 and 11 million T cells gave rise to around 500,000 cDNA molecules. TCRdb passed the PCR reads through MiXCR, listing each CDR3 protein once. Among almost 700,000 distinct CDR3 sequences listed, around 64% were seen once. The source of the sample is a study of post-analysis software for immune sequencing data. Study details: Relapsing-remitting, secondary progressive and progressive-relapsing multiple sclerosis were all included among the disease courses.

Study-wide results and caveats: By F measure, samples from a shared preparation batch strongly co-clustered. Controls showed significantly higher normalized Chao1 diversity than did multiple sclerosis patients. Compared with controls, patients had more of 4 to 6 TRBV segments, including TRBV5-6, TRBV5-1 and TRBV20-1.

Germline V CDR1 and CDR2: WSHSY, SAAADI. This CDR3 spans 12 amino acids. With 4 bases removed from V and 3 bases from J, the gap between germline ends came to 6 bases. This receptor was taken from a girl aged 2-10 years with multiple sclerosis. The V call is TRBV10-2, the J call TRBJ1-2, with no clear D. Sequencing used blood. CDR3 bases: TGCGCCAGCAGTGGGGCACACTATGGCTACACCTTC. Protein product: CASSGAHYGYTF.